These 11 T cell receptor beta chains came from one sample sequenced in a study of shared T cell receptors in the human thymus. The table came from immunoSEQ multiplex PCR; TCRdb's copy has only in-frame clones and leaves some out. The sample comprises more than 550,000 clones, 80% to 90% of which are singletons, and about 0.0098% rests with the top ten. The sample was also reused in another study, on human thymus T cells.

The sample comprised thymocytes. All receptors come from a girl younger than two with a congenital heart defect.

The CDR3 bases are TGTGCCAGCAGTTATCGGCCAGGGCAAGAGCAGTACTTC. It yields the protein CASSYRPGQEQYF. J is TRBJ2-7 and V is TRBV6-6; TRBD1 might be the D (5 bases). Germline CDR1 MNHNY, CDR2 SVGAGI (reference sequence). V was cut by 3 bases and J by 7 bases, with 13 bases left in between. The CDR3 sequence is 13 residues long.

The genes are TRBV25-1 and TRBJ2-1; the D gene is possibly TRBD2 (5 bases). The CDR3 length is 16 residues. Between the trimmed V and J ends, which lost 2 bases and 7 bases, there was a span of 18 bases. The germline gives CDR1 MGHDK, CDR2 SYGVNS. The CDR3 DNA follows: TGTGCCAGCAGTGAAATGAGGGAATGGTCTTATAATGAGCAGTTCTTC. Encoded protein: CASSEMREWSYNEQFF.

This chain links TRBV6-6 with TRBJ1-4; D is possibly TRBD1 (5 bases). Germline CDR1 reads MNHNY; CDR2 reads SVGAGI (reference sequence). The CDR3 totals 14 residues. Deletions cut 4 bases from V and 5 bases from J, with 11 bases between. CDR3 sequence: CASSSAGPNEKLFF. CDR3 coding DNA: TGTGCCAGCAGTTCCGCAGGGCCAAATGAAAAACTGTTTTTT.

This chain uses TRBV2 with TRBJ1-2, with 11 nucleotides matching TRBD1. The trim removed 7 bases at V and 2 bases at J, leaving 9 bases unmatched. The CDR3 has 16 residues. Germline CDR1 reads SNHLY; CDR2 reads FYNNEI. As DNA, the CDR3 is TGTGCCAGCAAGGGGGACAGGGGGGCCGGGAACTATGGCTACACCTTC. It translates to CASKGDRGAGNYGYTF.

This clone was recorded only once. The V gene is TRBV6-5, the J gene TRBJ1-2; D is undetermined. Germline assignment: CDR1 MNHEY and CDR2 SVGAGI. The CDR3 has 14 amino acids. Trimming shortened V by 2 bases and J by 2 bases, and 9 bases separated the two germline ends. CDR3 coding DNA: TGTGCCAGCAGTTACGGAGTTAAAAACTATGGCTACACCTTC. Protein product: CASSYGVKNYGYTF.

The chain has TRBV5-1 and TRBJ1-1; D ambiguous. The CDR3 has 14 residues. Per the germline V gene, CDR1 is SGHRS and CDR2 is YFSETQ. Trimming shortened V by 6 bases and J by 1 base, and 13 bases separated the two germline ends. CDR3 sequence reads: CASNSEQPNTEAFF. In nucleotides, the CDR3 is TGCGCCAGCAACTCCGAACAGCCGAACACTGAAGCTTTCTTT.

Concerning this clone itself: Because it lacks the conserved phenylalanine or tryptophan at the end, this CDR3 is likely a read error. This chain uses TRBV5-4 with TRBJ1-2; D perhaps matches TRBD1 (5 bases). The CDR3 sequence is 16 residues long. Germline lookup yields CDR1 SGHNT and CDR2 YYREEE (reference sequence). The V end was cut by 0 bases, the J end by 5 bases, with 17 bases between. The CDR3 sequence is CASSLEGASFSYGYTL. The CDR3 DNA sequence: TGTGCCAGCAGCTTGGAAGGGGCGTCCTTTTCATATGGCTACACCCTC.

The chain couples TRBV14 to TRBJ1-2; tentatively, D is TRBD1 (6 bases). Germline V gene sequence: CDR1 SGHDN, CDR2 FVKESK. The CDR3 has 16 amino acids. The V end lost 5 bases, the J end lost 4 bases, and 20 bases lay between the germline ends. This chain's CDR3 is CASSYGIDRRIYGYTF. CDR3 nucleotides: TGTGCCAGCAGCTACGGAATCGACAGGAGGATCTATGGCTACACCTTC.

This chain joins TRBV28 and TRBJ1-6; D remains unclear. Per germline, CDR1 MDHEN and CDR2 SYDVKM. The CDR3 extends over 16 amino acids. Trimming took off 3 bases at V and 0 bases at J, with 9 bases between the two ends. The CDR3 nucleotides read TGTGCCAGCAGTTTCCCCAGGCGCTCCTATAATTCACCCCTCCACTTT. Translating gives CASSFPRRSYNSPLHF.

In its sample, this clone was seen a few times. The rearrangement joins TRBV6-5 to TRBJ1-6, with D perhaps TRBD1 (5 bases). Looked up from germline, CDR1 is MNHEY and CDR2 is SVGAGI. This CDR3 is built from 14 residues. V lost 0 bases, J lost 14 bases, and 14 bases lay in between. The DNA for the CDR3 is TGTGCCAGCAGTTACTCTTTCAGAGGGGAGGCCCTCCACTTT. Translated: CASSYSFRGEALHF.

This clone appeared once. The CDR3 DNA reads as TGTGCCACAGGGGCGGAGACAGGGGAAAATGGCTACACCTTC. Its translation is CATGAETGENGYTF. This chain joins TRBV6-6 and TRBJ1-2; TRBD1 matches at 8 bases. The CDR3 covers 14 residues. V trimming: 10 bases; J trimming: 6 bases; junction bases outside the gene matches: 13. The germline V gene encodes CDR1 MNHNY and CDR2 SVGAGI (reference sequence).